The TCR beta chain described here comes from a study of beta chain features in type 1 diabetes. A remark on this clone: Its target is unknown.

V lost 7 bases, J lost 3 bases, and 5 bases stayed unmatched. Germline CDR1 LNHDA, CDR2 SQIVND (reference sequence). This CDR3 spans 13 amino acids. As every portion of the isolated RNA was reverse transcribed, the sequencing read expressed TCRB transcripts. Approximately 4 million reads on average were seen across naive, central memory and regulatory T cell samples. The data were produced by immunoSEQ multiplex PCR, yet TCRdb's version contains in-frame clones alone and is incomplete. The sample consists of around 350,000 clones, over 9.5% of them appearing once. The study's findings and limits: Lower insertion and higher deletion counts appeared at VDJ junctions in type 1 diabetes patients. Type 1 diabetes patients had TCRB CDR3s that were shorter (moderately but significantly so) in all four CD4+ subsets.

The origin of this receptor is a man between 18 and 35 years old in good health. The chain joins TRBV19 to TRBJ1-1; 7 nucleotides agree with TRBD1. The specimen was naive CD4+ T cells from blood. CDR3 DNA sequence: TGTGCCAGTACCATTGACAGGGACACTGAAGCTTTCTTT. It codes for CASTIDRDTEAFF.